The rows below give T cell receptor beta chains drawn from one sample of a study of cytomegalovirus exposure and HLA in healthy donors. TCRdb keeps only in-frame clones here, not all; method: immunoSEQ multiplex PCR. Among some 170,000 clones listed, 60% to 80% were seen once. Sequenced sample: PBMCs. The receptor set was obtained from a middle-aged man in good health and CMV-seropositive. Both conserved end residues are part of each CDR3. The order of the fields is D gene, clone size, CDR3 length, V gene, J gene, CDR3 DNA, CDR3 protein. D genes are given only for firm matches. Size tells how often a clone was seen (once, few, many) or the class of an expanded clone, and some rows leave it out.

NA	NA	14	TRBV30	TRBJ1-2	TGTGCCTGGAGTGTAGCGAGTGGAGGGCGAGGCTACACCTTC	CAWSVASGGRGYTF
TRBD2	NA	13	TRBV30	TRBJ2-7	TGTGCCTGTCCGGGGACTAGCGGCTACGAGCAGTACTTC	CACPGTSGYEQYF
TRBD1	NA	14	TRBV27	TRBJ1-2	TGTGCCAGCAGATGGTTGGCAGGGGGCTATGGCTACACCTTC	CASRWLAGGYGYTF
TRBD1	NA	15	TRBV9	TRBJ2-7	TGTGCCAGCAGCGTAGACCAGGGGGAGTTCTACGAGCAGTACTTC	CASSVDQGEFYEQYF
TRBD1	once	15	TRBV19	TRBJ1-5	TGTGCCAGCAAGGACAGGGGGAGAAGCAATCAGCCCCAGCATTTT	CASKDRGRSNQPQHF
NA	NA	15	TRBV11-3	TRBJ1-1	TGTGCCAGCAGGGGCGGCGGCGGGACTTACACTGAAGCTTTCTTT	CASRGGGGTYTEAFF
TRBD2	NA	15	TRBV30	TRBJ2-7	TGTGCCTGCGGACGAGGGAGTAGCGGGAGTTACGAGCAGTACTTC	CACGRGSSGSYEQYF
NA	few	13	TRBV11-2	TRBJ2-7	TGTGCCAGCAGCCGGACGGGAGCCTACGAGCAGTACTTC	CASSRTGAYEQYF
NA	NA	14	TRBV6-6	TRBJ1-1	TGTGCCAGCAGTTACCAGGGTGCCGGGACTGAAGCTTTCTTT	CASSYQGAGTEAFF
TRBD1	NA	14	TRBV29-1	TRBJ1-5	TGCAGCGTGCAGTCTGGACAGGGCAATCAGCCCCAGCATTTT	CSVQSGQGNQPQHF
TRBD1	NA	15	TRBV27	TRBJ1-2	TGTGCCAGCAGTTCCGGGACAGGGGTTAACTATGGCTACACCTTC	CASSSGTGVNYGYTF
NA	NA	15	TRBV7-9	TRBJ2-7	TGTGCCAGCAGCTTATATGGGCACAACTCCTACGAGCAGTACTTC	CASSLYGHNSYEQYF
TRBD2	NA	15	TRBV15	TRBJ2-1	TGTGCCACCAGACTCGCGGGAGGTCCCTACAATGAGCAGTTCTTC	CATRLAGGPYNEQFF
NA	NA	15	TRBV5-4	TRBJ2-1	TGTGCCAGCAGCCAAGAAAGCGGCTCCTACAATGAGCAGTTCTTC	CASSQESGSYNEQFF
NA	NA	13	TRBV5-1	TRBJ2-3	TGCGCCAGCAGCTTGACGGGAATAGATACGCAGTATTTT	CASSLTGIDTQYF
TRBD2	NA	13	TRBV6-6	TRBJ2-5	TGTGCCAGCATTCGCGGGAGCTGGGAGACCCAGTACTTC	CASIRGSWETQYF
TRBD2	NA	15	TRBV5-1	TRBJ2-1	TGCGCCAGCAGCTTGTTGGGTAGCGGGAGCGATGAGCAGTTCTTC	CASSLLGSGSDEQFF
TRBD1	NA	12	TRBV19	TRBJ1-1	TGTGCCAGTAGCCAGGGGGCCACTGAAGCTTTCTTT	CASSQGATEAFF
NA	NA	15	TRBV9	TRBJ2-1	TGTGCCAGCAGCGTTGGAGGGGACTCTTACAATGAGCAGTTCTTC	CASSVGGDSYNEQFF
TRBD1	NA	14	TRBV2	TRBJ1-5	TGTGCCAGCAACCGACAGGGTGACAATCAGCCCCAGCATTTT	CASNRQGDNQPQHF
NA	NA	16	TRBV28	TRBJ1-1	TGTGCCAGCTCGGGGTCGGGGGGGTCGTATATCGGTTCAGCTTTCTTT	CASSGSGGSYIGSAFF
NA	NA	14	TRBV5-1	TRBJ2-1	TGCGCCAGCAGCACGGGGGGCGCGGGAAATGAGCAGTTCTTC	CASSTGGAGNEQFF
TRBD2	NA	16	TRBV7-6	TRBJ2-3	TGTGCCAGCAGCCCAAGTGCTAGCGGGAGGGACGATACGCAGTATTTT	CASSPSASGRDDTQYF
NA	NA	11	TRBV7-2	TRBJ2-5	TGTGCCAGCAGCGGGGGGGCGCAGCAGTACTTC	CASSGGAQQYF
NA	NA	15	TRBV12-5	TRBJ2-5	TGTGCTAGTGGTATACGTCAGGGGTACCAAGAGACCCAGTACTTC	CASGIRQGYQETQYF
TRBD1	NA	16	TRBV5-4	TRBJ2-7	TGTGCCAGCAGCCCCTTGGGGGACAGGGGGCTCTACGAGCAGTACTTC	CASSPLGDRGLYEQYF
TRBD2	NA	13	TRBV2	TRBJ2-2	TGTGCCAGCAGGCGGGAGGACACCGGGGAGCTGTTTTTT	CASRREDTGELFF
TRBD2	NA	15	TRBV10-1	TRBJ2-1	TGCGCCACCCCGATACTAGCGGGAGGGCCTAATGAGCAGTTCTTC	CATPILAGGPNEQFF
NA	NA	15	TRBV5-1	TRBJ1-5	TGCGCCAGCAGCTTGGGGGTTGCGGGCAATCAGCCCCAGCATTTT	CASSLGVAGNQPQHF
NA	NA	15	TRBV7-8	TRBJ1-1	TGTGCCAGCAGCTTCGGGGAACCGATGAACACTGAAGCTTTCTTT	CASSFGEPMNTEAFF
TRBD1	NA	12	TRBV5-4	TRBJ2-7	TGTGCCAGCAGCTGGGACAGGCACGAGCAGTACTTC	CASSWDRHEQYF
NA	few	14	TRBV28	TRBJ1-4	TGTGCCAGCAGGGTAGGCGGAGGGAATGAAAAACTGTTTTTT	CASRVGGGNEKLFF
TRBD2	NA	15	TRBV9	TRBJ2-2	TGTGCCAGCAGCCCCCGGAGAGCGGGAGTTGGGGAGCTGTTTTTT	CASSPRRAGVGELFF
TRBD2	NA	14	TRBV5-4	TRBJ2-1	TGTGCCAGCAACAAAGCGGGAGGGCCTTATGAGCAGTTCTTC	CASNKAGGPYEQFF
TRBD2	once	13	TRBV29-1	TRBJ2-1	TGCAGCGTAGGGACTAGCGGTTACAATGAGCAGTTCTTC	CSVGTSGYNEQFF
NA	NA	15	TRBV5-6	TRBJ2-2	TGTGCCAGCAGCTTGGTCCCAGGGGCTACTGGGGAGCTGTTTTTT	CASSLVPGATGELFF
NA	NA	14	TRBV9	TRBJ1-2	TGTGCCAGCAGCCCTACCGAGATCCGCCATGGCTACACCTTC	CASSPTEIRHGYTF
TRBD1	once	13	TRBV27	TRBJ2-7	TGTGCCAGCAGTTTAGGGACAGGGGCCGAGCAGTACTTC	CASSLGTGAEQYF
NA	NA	15	TRBV7-9	TRBJ2-3	TGTGCCAGCAGCCGTGCACTAGCCTACACAGATACGCAGTATTTT	CASSRALAYTDTQYF
TRBD1	NA	15	TRBV4-1	TRBJ2-7	TGCGCCAGCAAGTTGCAGGGACAGGGGGCTTACGAGCAGTACTTC	CASKLQGQGAYEQYF
NA	NA	15	TRBV14	TRBJ2-1	TGTGCCAGCAGCCAAGGCGCGCCCTCCTACAATGAGCAGTTCTTC	CASSQGAPSYNEQFF
TRBD2	NA	17	TRBV19	TRBJ2-5	TGTGCCAGTAGTATCGTTTCCGGGCTAGCGGGAGGCGAGACCCAGTACTTC	CASSIVSGLAGGETQYF
NA	NA	16	TRBV11-2	TRBJ1-4	TGTGCCAGCAGCCCTAGCCTACTAGCAACTAATGAAAAACTGTTTTTT	CASSPSLLATNEKLFF
TRBD2	NA	13	TRBV29-1	TRBJ2-5	TGCAGCGTTGAACCGCTAGCGGGAGAGACCCAGTACTTC	CSVEPLAGETQYF
NA	NA	15	TRBV6-1	TRBJ1-1	TGTGCCATCCTCTCGACCGGGAGCCGGAACACTGAAGCTTTCTTT	CAILSTGSRNTEAFF
TRBD2	NA	15	TRBV2	TRBJ2-3	TGTGCCAGCAGGTATAGCGGGCCCCGCACAGATACGCAGTATTTT	CASRYSGPRTDTQYF
NA	few	15	TRBV9	TRBJ2-2	TGTGCCAGCAGGGTCGGGGTGGTGGACACCGGGGAGCTGTTTTTT	CASRVGVVDTGELFF
NA	once	14	TRBV5-1	TRBJ2-1	TGCGCCAGCAGGGAAGCGAGCTCCTACAATGAGCAGTTCTTC	CASREASSYNEQFF
TRBD2	few	16	TRBV7-2	TRBJ2-1	TGTGCCAGCAGCCTCGTTAGCGGGAGCACCTACAATGAGCAGTTCTTC	CASSLVSGSTYNEQFF
NA	NA	15	TRBV6-1	TRBJ2-3	TGTGCCAGCATCTTGGCGGGGCCTTTGACAGATACGCAGTATTTT	CASILAGPLTDTQYF
NA	few	16	TRBV7-3	TRBJ1-5	TGTGCCAGCAGCCGGCAAGGGGCGGGGAGCAATCAGCCCCAGCATTTT	CASSRQGAGSNQPQHF
TRBD1	NA	15	TRBV6-1	TRBJ2-2	TGTGCCAGCAACCGGGGCAGGGGGCCCACCGGGGAGCTGTTTTTT	CASNRGRGPTGELFF
NA	NA	14	TRBV5-1	TRBJ2-5	TGCGCCAGCAGCTTTTTAGCAGACCAAGAGACCCAGTACTTC	CASSFLADQETQYF
NA	NA	16	TRBV4-1	TRBJ2-5	TGCGCCAGCCAGACCGTAACAGGGGCTAGCGCGGAGACCCAGTACTTC	CASQTVTGASAETQYF
TRBD1	few	15	TRBV19	TRBJ1-1	TGTGCCAGTACCCCGGGGGACAGGCTGAACACTGAAGCTTTCTTT	CASTPGDRLNTEAFF
NA	NA	17	TRBV6-1	TRBJ1-6	TGTGCCAGCAGTGATCAGGGAGGAAACTCCTATAATTCACCCCTCCACTTT	CASSDQGGNSYNSPLHF